This T cell receptor (beta chain) stems from a study of T cells in Graves' hyperthyroidism and ophthalmopathy. Study findings and constraints: Clonotypes that were expanded in thyroid above 0.001 mostly appeared in blood too.

Of note for this clonotype: The antigen is undetermined.

From RNA transcripts, TCR beta CDR3 regions were amplified. Carried out on the TCR CDR3, a first-round RT-PCR used the HTBI primer set. TCRdb re-analysed the multiplex PCR reads in MiXCR, keeping a single row per CDR3 protein. Counted here are roughly 100,000 distinct CDR3 sequences, approximately 39% occurring once; the ten biggest clones make up 10%. Per the germline V gene, CDR1 is KGHSH and CDR2 is LQKENI. Trimming took 6 bases from V and 3 from J; bases not matched to a gene: 19. The CDR3 spans 18 residues. The material sequenced was peripheral blood or thyroid tissue (not recorded which). This chain uses TRBV18 with TRBJ2-5, with 7 bases lining up with TRBD2. The sequence was obtained from a young woman with Graves' hyperthyroidism. The DNA for the CDR3 is TGTGCCAGCTCCCCTACTTGGAGCGCTAGCGGTACGGAAGAGACCCAGTACTTC. Amino acids: CASSPTWSASGTEETQYF. Drawing the rest from reference TRBV18 and TRBJ2-5, the complete variable domain is NAGVMQNPRHLVRRRGQEARLRCSPMKGHSHVYWYRQLPEEGLKFMVYLQKENIIDESGMPKERFSAEFPKEGPSILRIQQVVRGDSAAYFCASSPTWSASGTEETQYFGPGTRLLVL.